The 2 T cell receptor beta chains in this list originate from one sample, sequenced in a study of T cells in Graves' hyperthyroidism and ophthalmopathy. Amplified TCR beta CDR3 regions came from RNA transcripts. HTBI primers drove first-round RT-PCR of the TCR CDR3. TCRdb reprocessed the multiplex PCR reads via MiXCR and lists one record per CDR3 protein. Altogether about 690,000 distinct CDR3 sequences are present, roughly a sixth being singletons, with the ten largest covering around 15%. Sequencing was done on a sample of blood. These receptors came from a man between 45 and 60 years old with Graves' hyperthyroidism.

This clonotype was recorded many times. CDR3 DNA sequence: TGTGCCACCACAGGTGAGACTGAAGCTTTCTTT. As protein: CATTGETEAFF. This chain links TRBV28 with TRBJ1-1; D might be TRBD1 (5 bases). The CDR3 totals 11 residues. CDR1 is MDHEN and CDR2 is SYDVKM in the germline V gene. The germline V and J ends were trimmed by 10 bases and 5 bases, with 11 bases remaining between them.

The chain links TRBV13 to TRBJ1-1; weak D call: TRBD1 (5 bases). Germline V gives CDR1 PRHDT, CDR2 FYEKMQ (reference sequence). Between the trimmed V and J ends, which lost 0 bases and 0 bases, there was a span of 11 bases. This CDR3 is built from 16 residues. CDR3 loop: CASSLGREQMNTEAFF. The CDR3 DNA reads TGTGCCAGCAGCTTAGGCAGGGAACAGATGAACACTGAAGCTTTCTTT.